This T cell receptor beta chain derives from a study of OX40 agonist ivuxolimab in advanced cancers. Study-level background: Three patients had partial responses: one hepatocellular carcinoma, two cutaneous melanoma. Study results and limitations: Undetermined was the antigen specificity of the expanded peripheral T cells. Clonal expansion was among the lowest in partial responders at 0.1-3.0 mg/kg, especially CD8+.

The protocol was immunoSEQ multiplex PCR, while the TCRdb copy is restricted to in-frame clones and leaves out a portion. The data show approximately 64,000 clones, about 88% seen once. This clone has a single count. Antigen: not known. V lost 9 bases and J lost 4, with 18 bases in between. Germline V gene sequence: CDR1 MNHNY, CDR2 SVGAGI (reference sequence). The CDR3 loop spans 14 amino acids. The material was CD4+ or CD8+ T cells sorted from blood, obtained in a trial of the OX40 agonist ivuxolimab. The chain employs TRBV6-6 and TRBJ2-5; no definite D call. This receptor was identified in an adult with an advanced solid tumor such as melanoma, head and neck, liver or kidney cancer. The CDR3, as DNA: TGTGCCAGTAGACTGGCCCGAGAGGTAGAGACCCAGTACTTC. Its protein is CASRLAREVETQYF.